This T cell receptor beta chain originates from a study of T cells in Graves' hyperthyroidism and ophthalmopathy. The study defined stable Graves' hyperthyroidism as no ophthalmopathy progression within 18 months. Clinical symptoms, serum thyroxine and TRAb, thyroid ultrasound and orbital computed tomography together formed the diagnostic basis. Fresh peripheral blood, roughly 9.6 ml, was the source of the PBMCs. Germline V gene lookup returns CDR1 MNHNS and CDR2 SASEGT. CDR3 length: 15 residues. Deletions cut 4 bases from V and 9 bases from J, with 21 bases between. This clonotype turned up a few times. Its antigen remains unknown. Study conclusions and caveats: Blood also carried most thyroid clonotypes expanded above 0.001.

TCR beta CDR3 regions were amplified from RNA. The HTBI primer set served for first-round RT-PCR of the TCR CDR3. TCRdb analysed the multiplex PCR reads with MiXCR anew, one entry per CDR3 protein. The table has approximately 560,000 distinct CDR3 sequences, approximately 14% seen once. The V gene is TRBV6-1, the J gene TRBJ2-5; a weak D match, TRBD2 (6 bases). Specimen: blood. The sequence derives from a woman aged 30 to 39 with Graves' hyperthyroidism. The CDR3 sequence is CASSGLPGLPKPQYF. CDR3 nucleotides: TGTGCCAGCAGTGGCTTACCGGGACTCCCAAAGCCCCAGTACTTC.